Listed below are T cell receptor beta chains from one sample, sequenced in a study of blood T cell repertoires in COVID-19. Profiling relied on immunoSEQ multiplex PCR, and the TCRdb table lists in-frame clones only, not all of them. The sample consists of 250,000 to 350,000 clones, about 90% of them appearing once. The sample comprised peripheral blood. Source of these receptors: a woman aged 45 to 65 with COVID-19, enrolled during active disease. Each CDR3 is given with its conserved first and last residue. D genes are given only for firm matches. Clone size is shown for a subset of rows, as once, few, many or a class of expanded clone.

TRBV9	NA	TRBJ2-5	NA	CASSVDAGYQETQYF	TGTGCCAGCAGCGTAGATGCCGGGTACCAAGAGACCCAGTACTTC
TRBV9	NA	TRBJ2-7	NA	CASSVGGVSNYEQYF	TGTGCCAGCAGCGTAGGGGGCGTCTCCAACTACGAGCAGTACTTC
TRBV7-2	NA	TRBJ1-1	NA	CASSASSRYTEAFF	TGTGCCAGCAGCGCTAGCTCCCGATACACTGAAGCTTTCTTT
TRBV24-1	NA	TRBJ1-2	TRBD1	CATSETTGHYGYTF	TGTGCCACCAGTGAAACGACAGGGCACTATGGCTACACCTTC
TRBV12-3/TRBV12-4	NA	TRBJ2-7	NA	CASSRGVGEQYF	TGTGCCAGCAGCAGGGGAGTAGGGGAGCAGTACTTC
TRBV29-1	once	TRBJ2-7	TRBD2	CSVALLAGVNEQYF	TGCAGCGTTGCCCTACTAGCGGGAGTTAACGAGCAGTACTTC
TRBV12-3/TRBV12-4	NA	TRBJ2-7	NA	CASSLEGYEQYF	TGTGCCAGCAGTTTAGAGGGGTACGAGCAGTACTTC
TRBV5-1	NA	TRBJ2-2	NA	CASKRRTNTGELFF	TGCGCCAGCAAGCGGCGAACGAACACCGGGGAGCTGTTTTTT
TRBV28	NA	TRBJ1-5	TRBD1	CASSLGGGTGIYSNQPQHF	TGTGCCAGCAGTTTGGGGGGTGGGACAGGGATTTATAGCAATCAGCCCCAGCATTTT
TRBV29-1	NA	TRBJ1-3	TRBD1	CSVEGVGQISGNTIYF	TGCAGCGTTGAGGGGGTGGGACAGATCTCTGGAAACACCATATATTTT
TRBV18	NA	TRBJ2-1	TRBD2	CASSPLSSGSSNEQFF	TGTGCCAGCTCACCACTGAGTAGCGGGAGTTCCAATGAGCAGTTCTTC